Following are 10 T cell receptor beta chains from one sample sequenced in a study of blood T cell repertoires in COVID-19. Sequencing was performed with immunoSEQ multiplex PCR; in TCRdb, only in-frame clones are kept and a portion is missing. The profile shows 250,000 to 350,000 clones, 70% to 90% of them singletons. The sequencing sample was made of PBMCs or T cells enriched from blood (not recorded which). All receptors come from a woman younger than 45 who had recovered from COVID-19.

The chain links TRBV5-1 to TRBJ2-4; 7 bases are a match to TRBD1. The CDR3 is 16 residues long. Trimming at V came to 4 bases and at J to 7 bases, leaving 14 bases not matched to a gene. CDR1 and CDR2 from the germline V gene are SGHRS and YFSETQ. The CDR3, as DNA: TGCGCCAGCAGCGCGCCAACCGGGACACAGGGGAACATTCAGTACTTC. It encodes CASSAPTGTQGNIQYF.

V and J are TRBV9 and TRBJ1-2, with 7 positions matching TRBD1. With 0 bases clipped from V and 4 bases from J, the junction kept 6 bases outside the gene matches. The germline CDR1 and CDR2 sequences are SGDLS and YYNGEE. This CDR3 contains 15 residues. DNA for the CDR3: TGTGCCAGCAGCGTAGGCCAGGGGGTTCCCTATGGCTACACCTTC. Residues: CASSVGQGVPYGYTF. The full variable domain, its missing parts supplied by reference TRBV9 and TRBJ1-2, is DSGVTQTPKHLITATGQRVTLRCSPRSGDLSVYWYQQSLDQGLQFLIQYYNGEERAKGNILERFSAQQFPDLHSELNLSSLELGDSALYFCASSVGQGVPYGYTFGSGTRLTVV.

The rearrangement uses TRBV7-3 and TRBJ2-1; 7 bases align to TRBD1. J was trimmed by 3 bases and V by 3 bases; bases with no gene match: 5. There are 15 residues in the CDR3. Germline CDR1 SGHTA, CDR2 FQGTGA. The CDR3 reads CASSLRGQGYNEQFF. Here the CDR3 DNA reads TGTGCCAGCAGCTTGAGGGGGCAAGGCTACAATGAGCAGTTCTTC.

Only one count was recorded for this clone. The chain recombines TRBV7-9 with TRBJ1-4; 9 nucleotides align to TRBD1. CDR1 and CDR2 (germline): SEHNR, FQNEAQ (reference sequence). V lost 5 bases, J lost 8 bases, and 9 bases stayed unmatched. The CDR3 consists of 15 residues. The CDR3 nucleotides read TGTGCCAGCAGCCTCGGGACAGGGAGGAGGGAAAAACTGTTTTTT. It specifies CASSLGTGRREKLFF.

The chain is built from TRBV18 and TRBJ1-1; possible D gene TRBD1, 6 bases. V lost 5 bases, J lost 1 base, and 11 bases lay in between. The CDR3 contains 14 residues. Germline values: CDR1 KGHSH, CDR2 LQKENI. Here the CDR3 reads CASSFQGSNTEAFF. CDR3 nucleotides: TGTGCCAGCTCATTCCAGGGGTCGAACACTGAAGCTTTCTTT. Full variable domain (rest looked up from reference TRBV18 and TRBJ1-1): NAGVMQNPRHLVRRRGQEARLRCSPMKGHSHVYWYRQLPEEGLKFMVYLQKENIIDESGMPKERFSAEFPKEGPSILRIQQVVRGDSAAYFCASSFQGSNTEAFFGQGTRLTVV.

Comment on this clone: The germline gene is not matched at one end of the junction; a read error may be the cause. The chain uses TRBV2 and TRBJ2-7; maybe TRBD1 (5 bases). The CDR3 runs to 13 residues. Germline loops: CDR1 SNHLY, CDR2 FYNNEI. The CDR3 protein is CASSEALLQDKDF. The DNA for the CDR3 is TGTGCCAGCAGTGAAGCGCTTCTCCAGGACAAAGACTTC.

In this sample, this clone turned up once. J is TRBJ2-7 and V is TRBV29-1; 7 nucleotides align to TRBD1. The CDR3 is 14 residues long. The germline CDR1 and CDR2 sequences are SQVTM and ANQGSEA. The trim removed 6 bases at V and 7 bases at J, leaving 15 bases unmatched. CDR3 DNA: TGCAGCGTCGCCCTTGGGACAGTCCGGAGGGAGCAGTACTTC. This encodes CSVALGTVRREQYF.

J is TRBJ1-1 and V is TRBV4-3; D gene unclear. Germline CDR1 is LGHNA and CDR2 is YSLEER. Trimming took off 0 bases at V and 4 bases at J, with 12 bases between the two ends. The CDR3 loop spans 15 amino acids. The CDR3 bases are TGCGCCAGCAGCCAAGATCCACTAGGTCTCACTGAAGCTTTCTTT. Translation: CASSQDPLGLTEAFF.

This sequence joins TRBV7-6 and TRBJ2-3; maybe TRBD2 (7 bases). CDR1 SGHVS and CDR2 FNYEAQ come from the germline V gene. V shed 6 bases and J shed 0 bases, with 19 bases lying between them. The CDR3 totals 17 residues. CDR3 protein: CASRSNPGGPSTDTQYF. For the CDR3, the DNA is TGTGCCAGCAGGTCTAACCCGGGGGGCCCCAGCACAGATACGCAGTATTTT.

This sequence joins TRBV19 and TRBJ1-2, with a tentative D call TRBD1 (6 bases). The CDR3 is 19 amino acids. Trimming cost V 6 bases and J 8 bases, with 34 bases left between them. The germline V gene encodes CDR1 LNHDA and CDR2 SQIVND (reference sequence). In DNA, the CDR3 is TGTGCCAGTAGCGCCTCGCCGACAGGTTGGAACTCATTTTTCTGGGGCTACACCTTC. Translating gives CASSASPTGWNSFFWGYTF.